Listed below are T cell receptor beta chains from one sample, sequenced in a study of CD8 T cells in Susac syndrome. TCRdb reprocessed the immunoSEQ multiplex PCR reads via MiXCR and lists one record per CDR3 protein. The table includes some 110,000 distinct CDR3 sequences, roughly 95% detected once. The sequencing input was CD8+ T cells from PBMCs. The receptors derive from a human donor with Susac syndrome. Each CDR3 is given with its conserved first and last residue. The order of the fields is V gene, CDR3 length, J gene, CDR3 protein.

>TRBV10-3|13|TRBJ2-7
CAISEAPSYEQYF
>TRBV20-1|15|TRBJ1-1
CSASPTDRWNTEAFF
>TRBV15|14|TRBJ1-2
CATSRENRDNGYTF
>TRBV4-1|13|TRBJ2-3
CASSQDQTDTQYF
>TRBV6-6|16|TRBJ2-1
CASTEAGRRSYNEQFF
>TRBV25-1|12|TRBJ1-2
CASSQGYYGYTF
>TRBV9|12|TRBJ1-6
CASSVAGLPLHF
>TRBV7-8|14|TRBJ1-5
CASSLEAFNQPQHF
>TRBV9|11|TRBJ2-1
CASGPVDEQFF
>TRBV12-3/TRBV12-4|13|TRBJ1-5
CASSLGVNQPQHF
>TRBV3-1|15|TRBJ2-5
CASSQDFSDQETQYF
>TRBV7-8|13|TRBJ2-7
CAISGRESYEQYF
>TRBV15|15|TRBJ1-2
CATSRDGRFNYGYTF
>TRBV5-4|14|TRBJ1-4
CASSRSGVGEKLFF
>TRBV3-1|16|TRBJ2-5
CASSHYLGENQETQYF
>TRBV29-1|12|TRBJ1-3
CSVEGFRNTIYF
>TRBV4-1|13|TRBJ1-1
CASSPWGGTEAFF
>TRBV27|14|TRBJ1-5
CASRPGQGEQPQHF
>TRBV3-1|16|TRBJ1-6
CASSQDRDRGDSPLHF
>TRBV12-3/TRBV12-4|13|TRBJ2-1
CASSFSPRNEQFF
>TRBV4-1|13|TRBJ2-3
CASSQGPPDTQYF
>TRBV29-1|13|TRBJ2-7
CSVEPGDSYEQYF
>TRBV13|14|TRBJ1-5
CASSFSGGRQPQHF
>TRBV9|13|TRBJ1-5
CASSVAPYGPQHF
>TRBV12-3/TRBV12-4|14|TRBJ2-3
CASAATSGEVTQYF
>TRBV7-3|13|TRBJ1-1
CASSLVQGSEAFF
>TRBV5-6|15|TRBJ2-5
CASSSSPDRGQTQYF
>TRBV25-1|16|TRBJ2-7
CASSGGQGVRIYEQYF
>TRBV7-8|12|TRBJ1-5
CASSLGYQPQHF
>TRBV7-9|16|TRBJ2-1
CASSDSGGPRHNEQFF
>TRBV7-9|13|TRBJ1-5
CASGGTRDQPQHF
>TRBV7-3|12|TRBJ2-1
CASSPSGKEQFF
>TRBV21-1|13|TRBJ2-5
CASSKEGAETQYF
>TRBV9|17|TRBJ2-6
CASSGTGDLSGANVLTF
>TRBV9|14|TRBJ2-7
CASSGETGGGEQYF
>TRBV29-1|13|TRBJ2-4
CSVVGLVKNIQYF
>TRBV11-1|20|TRBJ2-5
CASSPEGGNSEGHPRETQYF
>TRBV7-9|17|TRBJ1-2
CASFGRRGREVNYGYTF
>TRBV25-1|14|TRBJ2-7
CASSVGQGAYEQYF
>TRBV11-2|15|TRBJ2-5
CASSLEAGGQETQYF
>TRBV29-1|10|TRBJ1-1
CSVDWGQAFF
>TRBV18|14|TRBJ1-2
CASSPPVRDYGYTF